The clone carrying this T cell receptor beta chain was detected only a few times. Active ophthalmopathy (CAS at least 3, NOSPECS at least 4), lasting under 3 months. Scientists amplified the TCR beta CDR3 regions from RNA transcripts. In the first round, RT-PCR was carried out with HTBI primers, and a multiplex PCR formed the second round. TCRdb fed the multiplex PCR reads into MiXCR, producing one record per CDR3 protein. The table lists almost 750,000 distinct CDR3 sequences, 35% to 50% of them singletons. The source of the sample is a study of Graves' ophthalmopathy and Graves' hyperthyroidism. V dropped 0 bases and J dropped 2 bases, with 16 bases sitting between them. CDR1 DFQATT and CDR2 SNEGSKA come from the germline V gene (reference sequence). The CDR3 loop spans 16 amino acids.

The chain has TRBV20-1 and TRBJ1-2; D remains unclear. The sample was peripheral blood. This TCR was sampled from an adult man with Graves' ophthalmopathy. Here the CDR3 DNA reads TGCAGTGCTAGAGAAATGGAGAAACATTTCAACTATGGCTACACCTTC. This codes for CSAREMEKHFNYGYTF.